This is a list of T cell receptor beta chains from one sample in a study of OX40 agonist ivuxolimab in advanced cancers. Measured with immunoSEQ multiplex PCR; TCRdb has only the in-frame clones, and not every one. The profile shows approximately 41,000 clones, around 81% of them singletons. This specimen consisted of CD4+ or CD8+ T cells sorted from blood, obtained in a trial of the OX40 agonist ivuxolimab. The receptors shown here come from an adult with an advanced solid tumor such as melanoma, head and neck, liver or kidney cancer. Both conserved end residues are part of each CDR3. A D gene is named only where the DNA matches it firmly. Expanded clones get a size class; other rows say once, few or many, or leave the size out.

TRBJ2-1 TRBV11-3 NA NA TGTGCCAGCAGCTTGGACGGCGTTAACAATGAGCAGTTCTTC CASSLDGVNNEQFF
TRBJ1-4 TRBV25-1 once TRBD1 TGTGCCAGCAGCTCGGGACAGTCTAATGAAAAACTGTTTTTT CASSSGQSNEKLFF
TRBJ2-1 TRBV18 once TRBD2 TGTGCCAGCTCACGACTAGCGGGAGACTCCTACAATGAGCAGTTCTTC CASSRLAGDSYNEQFF
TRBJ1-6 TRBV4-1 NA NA TGCGCCAGCAGCCAAGATCCGCAGTATTTCGGTGGTTCACCCCTCCACTTT CASSQDPQYFGGSPLHF
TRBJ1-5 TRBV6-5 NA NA TGTGCCAGCAGTTACTCAGGGCAACGCAATCAGCCCCAGCATTTT CASSYSGQRNQPQHF
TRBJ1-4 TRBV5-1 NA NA TGCGCCAGCAGCTTGGTTTCAGGCGGGGAAAAACTGTTTTTT CASSLVSGGEKLFF
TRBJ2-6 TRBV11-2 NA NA TGTGCCAGCAGCCGTACGAGCAAGCAACAAAGTCGGGCCAACGTCCTGACTTTC CASSRTSKQQSRANVLTF
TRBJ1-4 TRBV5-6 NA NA TGTGCCAGCAGCTTGACAGGGAAATTTGGTGATGAAAAACTGTTTTTT CASSLTGKFGDEKLFF
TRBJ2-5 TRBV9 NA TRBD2 TGTGCCAGCAGCGTGGGACTAGCGGCTACTTTCCAAGAGACCCAGTACTTC CASSVGLAATFQETQYF
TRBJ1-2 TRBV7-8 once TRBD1 TGTGCCAGCAGTACCGGGACAGGGATCGGCTACACCTTC CASSTGTGIGYTF
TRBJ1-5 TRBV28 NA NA TGTGCCAGCAGCCGAAGTGGGTCCGGTGGTGTATATAGCAATCAGCCCCAGCATTTT CASSRSGSGGVYSNQPQHF
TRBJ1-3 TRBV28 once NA TGTGCCAGCAGTTTATGGTCCGGAAGCACCATATATTTT CASSLWSGSTIYF
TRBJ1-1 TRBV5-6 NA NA TGTGCCAGCAGCTTCCGGGCCCCCACGGGGATGAACACTGAAGCTTTCTTT CASSFRAPTGMNTEAFF
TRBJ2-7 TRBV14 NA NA TGTGCCAGCAGCCAAGAAACTCTCAGCTCCTACGAGCAGTACTTC CASSQETLSSYEQYF
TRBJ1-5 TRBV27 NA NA TGTGCCAGCAGTCCTAATCCATTCGGCTTGGTAAATCAGCCCCAGCATTTT CASSPNPFGLVNQPQHF
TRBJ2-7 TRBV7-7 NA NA TGTGCTAGCAGCTTAGGGGAAGCCGACGAGCAGTACTTC CASSLGEADEQYF
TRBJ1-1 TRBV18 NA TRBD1 TGTGCCAGCTCACCTGGGACAGGGGAAATTTCTGAAGCTTTCTTT CASSPGTGEISEAFF
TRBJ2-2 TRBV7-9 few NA TGTGCCAGCAGCTTAGTGTTCGTCGGGGAGCTGTTTTTT CASSLVFVGELFF
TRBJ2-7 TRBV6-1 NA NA TGTGCCAGCAGTGAGTACAGGGAGGACGAGCAGTACTTC CASSEYREDEQYF
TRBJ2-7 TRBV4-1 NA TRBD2 TGCGCCAGCAGCCGACTTGTTCTAGCGGGCTACGAGCAGTACTTC CASSRLVLAGYEQYF
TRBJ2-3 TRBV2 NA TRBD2 TGTGCCACTTCGGGAGGGAGGGCAGATACGCAGTATTTT CATSGGRADTQYF
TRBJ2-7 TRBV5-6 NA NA TGTGCCAGCACCCGGAGGGGGACCGCTTTAAACTACGAGCAGTACTTC CASTRRGTALNYEQYF
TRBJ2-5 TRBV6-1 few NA TGTGCCAGCAGTGCCTTAAGGGAGACCCAGTACTTC CASSALRETQYF
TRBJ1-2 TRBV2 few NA TGTGCCAGCGAAACGGTCCTACTGGCGGGCTACACCTTC CASETVLLAGYTF
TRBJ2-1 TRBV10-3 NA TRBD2 TGTGCCATCAGTGAGAGAGCGGGAGTCGACAATGAGCAGTTCTTC CAISERAGVDNEQFF
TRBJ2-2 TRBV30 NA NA TGTGCCTGGAGTGTAACCACCGGGGAGCTGTTTTTT CAWSVTTGELFF
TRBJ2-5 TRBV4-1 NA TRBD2 TGCGCCAGCAGCCAAGGGACTAGCGGGGGGGAGACCCAGTACTTC CASSQGTSGGETQYF